This paragraph covers one T cell receptor beta chain sequence. What antigen it recognizes has not been identified. No much larger clonotype is one base removed from it; base qualities were not supplied. From its cysteine to its phenylalanine, the CDR3 spans 13 amino acids. The DNA shown is the 39-base CDR3, in frame from base 1. Cut back by 2 bases and 3 bases, the V and J ends lie 8 bases apart. The germline V gene (reference sequence) gives CDR1 as MNHNY and CDR2 as SVGAGI. The sample comes from a study of blood T cell repertoires in COVID-19 (TCRdb year 2020). Concerning the study at large: Samples from collaborators originated in the United States, Italy and Spain and spanned both the acute and convalescent phases of COVID-19. The material from the prospective study consisted of cDNA or gDNA derived from T cells, B-cell-depleted T cells, or PBMCs. Deeply sampled blood TCRbeta repertoires from subjects exposed to, actively infected with, or recovered from COVID-19 were included in the dataset. The repertoires were released in a freely available public database intended as a resource for research on the immune response to SARS-CoV-2. Samples came from the ongoing ImmuneRACE study (first 160 participants) plus 1,254 subjects from 6 global collaborators. A de-identified subject ID, COVID-19 status, age in years and sex were almost always included in the sample metadata. HLA class I and class II types, where available, came from metadata supplied by the sample provider rather than from assay-based typing. Study-wide findings and limitations: The amount of clinical and demographic metadata varied by source and participant and was provided uncurated.

Each collaborating institution followed its own protocols to collect whole blood in K2EDTA tubes. For TCRbeta analysis, collaborator samples were shipped as frozen whole blood, as isolated PBMCs, or as DNA extracted from either sample type. TCRbeta CDR3 regions were amplified from genomic DNA using the immunoSEQ Assay, a bias-controlled multiplex PCR. In the paper's pipeline: The number of nucleated cells in each sample was estimated by amplification of reference gene primers within the assay. To quantify the absolute abundance of each unique TCRbeta CDR3 rearrangement, sequence reads were collapsed and filtered. For each sample, productive Simpson clonality was calculated by taking the square root of Simpson's diversity index across productive rearrangements. This is the immuneACCESS table as TCRdb keeps it, with only in-frame sequences that have V and J called. A part of the clones is gone; compared with another copy, unresolved V genes explain less than half, and the rest is unexplained. The V and J calls and clone size come from that table; D and trimming were worked out from the DNA. The table for this sample lists around 65,000 clones; 80% to 85% of them were counted only once. The ten largest clones take up 9.2% of the sample.

Recombination joined TRBV6-6 with TRBJ2-7, with the D gene too uncertain to name. The sample taken for sequencing was peripheral blood. The TCR comes from a human donor in a cohort sampled during active COVID-19. The CDR3 sequence is CASSYAQDYEQYF. The nucleotides are TGTGCCAGCAGTTACGCCCAGGACTACGAGCAGTACTTC.